The TCR beta chain described here comes from a study of T cell responses to AZD1222 COVID-19 vaccine. Libraries were prepared by immunoSEQ multiplex PCR; TCRdb keeps only in-frame clonotypes and omits some of them. The sample includes some 170,000 clones, around 89% of them seen just once. This CDR3 region has 16 residues. Germline CDR1 and CDR2: WSHSY and SAAADI. Germline trimming cut 11 bases from V and 2 bases from J; bases unmatched to any gene: 9. The TCR was taken from an adult who received the AZD1222 COVID-19 vaccine. The J gene is TRBJ2-2, the V gene TRBV10-2, with 12 bases matching TRBD2. Sequencing used peripheral blood, obtained 28 days after the second AZD1222 dose. The CDR3 sequence: CASRASGGVNTGELFF. CDR3 sequence (DNA): TGCGCCTCAAGGGCTAGCGGGGGGGTAAACACCGGGGAGCTGTTTTTT.